This T cell receptor beta chain was retrieved from a study of somatic mutations in cytotoxic T cells in rheumatoid arthritis. V lost 1 base and J 6 bases, leaving 7 bases between the germline ends. The CDR3 covers 12 residues. Germline V gene data show CDR1 as SQVTM and CDR2 as ANQGSEA. Libraries were prepared by immunoSEQ multiplex PCR; TCRdb keeps only in-frame clonotypes and omits some of them. The sample includes 13,000 or so clones, 70% to 85% of them seen just once. This receptor was obtained from an adult with rheumatoid arthritis. The chain has TRBV29-1 and TRBJ2-1; TRBD2 is a possible D gene (5 bases). Specimen: CD8+ T cells sorted from blood. The CDR3, as DNA: TGCAGCGTTGAAGCTAGCCCCAATGAGCAGTTCTTC. Amino acids: CSVEASPNEQFF.